This TCR beta chain was recorded in a study of early T cells in non-severe SARS-CoV-2 infection. In germline, CDR1 is SGHVS, CDR2 FNYEAQ. The CDR3 is 12 residues long. Trimming took off 4 bases at V and 2 bases at J, with 6 bases between the two ends. The library protocol tagged individual cDNA molecules with unique molecular identifiers. TCRdb re-analysed the 5' RACE reads in MiXCR, keeping a single row per CDR3 protein. The top ten clones hold around 12% of a sample with approximately 37,000 distinct CDR3 sequences, about 8% of them seen once. The chain recombines TRBV7-6 with TRBJ2-7; no definite D call. The clonotype originates from an adult who was a healthcare worker with PCR-confirmed SARS-CoV-2 infection or an uninfected control (not recorded which). The sample consisted of whole blood, taken at baseline. Here the CDR3 DNA reads TGTGCCAGCAGCTCAGGCGCCTACGAGCAGTACTTC. Amino acids: CASSSGAYEQYF.